The 9 T cell receptor beta chains below come from one sample, sequenced in a study of T cells after yellow fever vaccination. In TCRdb, the 5' RACE reads were re-called with MiXCR into one record per CDR3 protein. The data contain approximately 85,000 distinct CDR3 sequences, about an eighth of them singletons. Specimen: CD8+ T cells not binding an NS4B(214-222) dextramer, sorted from PBMCs, collected about 21 days after the first yellow fever vaccination. Every receptor here comes from a young man who received the YFV17D yellow fever vaccine.

This clonotype was counted only a few times. The chain links TRBV4-1 to TRBJ2-2; D is possibly TRBD1 or TRBD2 (5 bases each). The CDR3 contains 14 residues. Germline CDR1 MGHRA, CDR2 YSYEKL. V dropped 3 bases and J dropped 5 bases, with 10 bases sitting between them. The CDR3 nucleotides are TGCGCCAGCAGCCAGGGGACCGGGACCGGGGAGCTGTTTTTT. Translating it yields CASSQGTGTGELFF.

This clonotype was seen more than once but under ten times. CDR3 sequence (DNA): TGTGCCAGCAGTTTTGTTTCGGGGCCTAGCACAGATACGCAGTATTTT. Amino acids: CASSFVSGPSTDTQYF. The chain has TRBV28 and TRBJ2-3, with D perhaps given as TRBD1 or TRBD2 (5 bases each). CDR1 MDHEN and CDR2 SYDVKM come from the germline V gene. V lost 3 bases and J 0 bases, leaving 13 bases between the germline ends. This CDR3 is 16 amino acids long.

A few counts support this clonotype. The chain is built from TRBV6-5 and TRBJ1-3; D is unresolved. V was shortened by 6 bases and J by 4 bases, with 13 bases between the two germline ends. The germline CDR1 and CDR2 sequences are MNHEY and SVGAGI. This CDR3 has 14 residues. CDR3 nucleotide sequence: TGTGCCAGCAGCTACACAGTGTTCGGAAACACCATATATTTT. This sequence encodes CASSYTVFGNTIYF.

This clonotype turned up a few times. This chain uses TRBV6-5 with TRBJ1-2; possible D gene TRBD1, 5 bases. CDR3 length: 12 amino acids. V shed 7 bases and J shed 10 bases, with 16 bases lying between them. Germline assignment: CDR1 MNHEY and CDR2 SVGAGI. CDR3 protein: CASTSYRTPYTF. The CDR3 nucleotides are TGTGCCAGCACCTCCTACAGGACCCCCTACACCTTC.

This rearrangement joins TRBV12-3 or TRBV12-4 to TRBJ1-3; D remains ambiguous. There are 12 residues in the CDR3. V lost 2 bases and J 6 bases, leaving 5 bases between the germline ends. CDR3 sequence (DNA): TGTGCCAGCAGTTTATGGCAAAACACCATATATTTT. Its translation is CASSLWQNTIYF.

The V and J genes are TRBV4-1 and TRBJ2-7, with 9 bases aligning to TRBD1. The V gene's germline CDR1 is MGHRA and CDR2 YSYEKL. The V and J ends lost 3 bases and 3 bases, in that order; junction bases with no gene match: 3. The CDR3 is made up of 14 amino acids. The DNA for the CDR3 is TGCGCCAGCAGCCAGAGACAGGGGGGCTACGAGCAGTACTTC. Residues: CASSQRQGGYEQYF.

This sequence joins TRBV6-1 and TRBJ1-1; D call uncertain. V dropped 6 bases and J dropped 3 bases, with 14 bases sitting between them. Germline-derived CDR1 and CDR2 are MNHNS and SASEGT. The CDR3 totals 14 residues. The CDR3 coding sequence is TGTGCCAGCAGCCCGACTCACCTAGACACTGAAGCTTTCTTT. Encoded protein: CASSPTHLDTEAFF.

This clonotype was counted a few times. This chain uses TRBV6-2 or TRBV6-3 with TRBJ2-3, with D possibly being TRBD2 (7 bases). Germline CDR1 reads MNHEY; CDR2 reads SVGEGT. The CDR3 contains 21 residues. V lost 2 bases to trimming and J lost 4 bases, with 31 bases between them. CDR3 sequence: CASSYVLREFGGGRFADTQYF. The CDR3 nucleotides read TGTGCCAGCAGTTACGTCCTCCGGGAGTTTGGCGGGGGCAGGTTTGCAGATACGCAGTATTTT.

This clonotype was found a few times. V usage is TRBV6-2 or TRBV6-3 and J usage is TRBJ2-7; TRBD2 might be the D (6 bases). Germline-derived CDR1 and CDR2 are MNHEY and SVGEGT. The CDR3 covers 15 residues. The V and J ends lost 2 bases and 5 bases respectively, with 16 bases between them. CDR3 sequence reads: CASSYGDGGGNEQYV. The CDR3 DNA sequence: TGTGCCAGCAGTTACGGCGACGGGGGAGGAAACGAGCAGTACGTC.